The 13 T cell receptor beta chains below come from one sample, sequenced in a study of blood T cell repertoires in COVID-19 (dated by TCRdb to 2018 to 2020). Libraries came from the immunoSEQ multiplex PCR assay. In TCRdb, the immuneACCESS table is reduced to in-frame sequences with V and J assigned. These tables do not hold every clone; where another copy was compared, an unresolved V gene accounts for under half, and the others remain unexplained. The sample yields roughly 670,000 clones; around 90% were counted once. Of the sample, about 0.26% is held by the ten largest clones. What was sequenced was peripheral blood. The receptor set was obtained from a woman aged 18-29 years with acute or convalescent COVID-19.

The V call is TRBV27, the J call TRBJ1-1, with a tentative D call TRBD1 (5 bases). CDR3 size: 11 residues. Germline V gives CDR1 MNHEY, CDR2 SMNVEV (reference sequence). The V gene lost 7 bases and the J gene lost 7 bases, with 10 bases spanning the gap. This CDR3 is CASTQGSEAFF. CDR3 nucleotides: TGTGCCAGCACCCAGGGCAGTGAAGCTTTCTTT.

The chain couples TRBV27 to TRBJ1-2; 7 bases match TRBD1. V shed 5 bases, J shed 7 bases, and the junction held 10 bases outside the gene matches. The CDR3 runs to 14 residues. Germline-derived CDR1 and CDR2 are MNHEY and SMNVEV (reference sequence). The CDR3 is CASSPIQGPLGYTF. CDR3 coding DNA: TGTGCCAGCAGTCCGATACAGGGGCCCCTTGGCTACACCTTC.

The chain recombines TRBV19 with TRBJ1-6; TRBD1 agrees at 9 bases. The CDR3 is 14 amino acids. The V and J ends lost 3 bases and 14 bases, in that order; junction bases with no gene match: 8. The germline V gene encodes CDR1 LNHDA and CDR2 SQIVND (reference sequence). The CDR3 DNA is TGTGCCAGTAGTATCCTGGGACAGGGTAGTTCCCTCCACTTT. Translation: CASSILGQGSSLHF.

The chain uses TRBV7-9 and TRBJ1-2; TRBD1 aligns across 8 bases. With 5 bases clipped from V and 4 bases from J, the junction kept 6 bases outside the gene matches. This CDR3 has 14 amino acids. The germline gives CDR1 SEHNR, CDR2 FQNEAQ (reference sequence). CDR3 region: CASSLGGQVYGYTF. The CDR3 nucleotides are TGTGCCAGCAGCCTTGGGGGACAGGTCTATGGCTACACCTTC.

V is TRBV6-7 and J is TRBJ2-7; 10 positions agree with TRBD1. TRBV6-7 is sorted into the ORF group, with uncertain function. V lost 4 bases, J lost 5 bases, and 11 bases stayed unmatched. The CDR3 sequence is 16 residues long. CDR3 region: CASSCLGQGRAHEQYF. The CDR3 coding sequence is TGTGCCAGCAGTTGCCTGGGACAGGGGAGAGCCCACGAGCAGTACTTC.

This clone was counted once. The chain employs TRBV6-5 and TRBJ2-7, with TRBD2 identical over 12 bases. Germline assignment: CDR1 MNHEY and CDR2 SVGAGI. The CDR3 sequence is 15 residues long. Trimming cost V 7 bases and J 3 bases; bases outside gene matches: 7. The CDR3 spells CASTKLAGGLYEQYF. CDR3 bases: TGTGCCAGCACCAAACTAGCGGGGGGCCTCTACGAGCAGTACTTC.

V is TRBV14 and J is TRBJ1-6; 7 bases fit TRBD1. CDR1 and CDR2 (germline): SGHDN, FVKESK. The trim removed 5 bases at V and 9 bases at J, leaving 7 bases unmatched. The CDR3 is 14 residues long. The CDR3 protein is CASSMTGTASPLHF. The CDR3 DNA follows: TGTGCCAGCAGCATGACAGGGACTGCTTCACCCCTCCACTTT.

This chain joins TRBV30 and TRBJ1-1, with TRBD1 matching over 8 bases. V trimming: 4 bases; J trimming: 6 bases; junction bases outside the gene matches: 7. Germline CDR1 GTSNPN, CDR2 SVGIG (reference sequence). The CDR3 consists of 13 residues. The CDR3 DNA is TGTGCCTGGACTCAGGGGGCCCGCCCTGAAGCTTTCTTT. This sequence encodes CAWTQGARPEAFF.

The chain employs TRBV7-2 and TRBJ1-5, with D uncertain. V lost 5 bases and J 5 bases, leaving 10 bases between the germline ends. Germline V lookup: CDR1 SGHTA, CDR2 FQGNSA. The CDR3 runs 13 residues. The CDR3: CASSPRLDQPQHF. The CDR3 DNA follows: TGTGCCAGCAGCCCCCGTCTTGATCAGCCCCAGCATTTT.

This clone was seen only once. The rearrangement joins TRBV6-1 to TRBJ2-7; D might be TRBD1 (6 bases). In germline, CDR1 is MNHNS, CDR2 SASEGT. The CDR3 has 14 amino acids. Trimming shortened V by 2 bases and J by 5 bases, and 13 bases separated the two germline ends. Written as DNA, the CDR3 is TGTGCCAGCAGTGAATGGCAGGGGACCCACGAGCAGTACTTC. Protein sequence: CASSEWQGTHEQYF.

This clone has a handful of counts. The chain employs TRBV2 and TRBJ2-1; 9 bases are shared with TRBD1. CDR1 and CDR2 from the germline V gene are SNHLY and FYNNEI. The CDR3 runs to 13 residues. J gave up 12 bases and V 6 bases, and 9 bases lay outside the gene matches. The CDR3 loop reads CASRRSPGQGQFF. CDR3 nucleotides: TGTGCCAGCAGAAGATCTCCGGGACAGGGGCAGTTCTTC.

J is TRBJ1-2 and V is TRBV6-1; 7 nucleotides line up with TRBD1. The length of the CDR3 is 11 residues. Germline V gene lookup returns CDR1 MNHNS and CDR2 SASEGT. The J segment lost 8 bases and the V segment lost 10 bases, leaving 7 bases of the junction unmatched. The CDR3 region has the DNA TGTGCCACCCGACAGGGCGGCGGCTACACCTTC. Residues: CATRQGGGYTF.

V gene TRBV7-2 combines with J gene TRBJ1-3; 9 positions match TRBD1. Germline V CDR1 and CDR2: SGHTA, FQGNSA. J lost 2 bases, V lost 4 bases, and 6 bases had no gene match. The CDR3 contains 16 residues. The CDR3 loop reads CASSWGTGKTGNTIYF. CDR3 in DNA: TGTGCCAGCAGCTGGGGGACAGGGAAGACTGGAAACACCATATATTTT.